This T cell receptor beta chain was sequenced in a study of T cells in localized non-small cell lung cancer. Findings and caveats of the study: The highest T cell clonality was in uninvolved adjacent lung, above tumor. In the blood, greater T cell density corresponded to longer overall survival. For the top 100 tumor clones, a median roughly 56 also appeared in adjacent lung.

TCRdb's copy holds only in-frame clones and misses some; the assay was immunoSEQ multiplex PCR. The table includes more than 2,500 clones, less than 25% detected once. Notes on this clone: Its antigen is not known.

The source of this sequence is a female donor older than 55 with stage I lung adenocarcinoma. The material was lung tumor tissue, obtained before any cancer treatment.

CDR3 bases: TGCAGCGCAACAATAACAGGGACCGGGGAGCTGTTTTTT. It specifies CSATITGTGELFF. The rearrangement joins TRBV29-1 to TRBJ2-2; maybe TRBD1 (6 bases). CDR1 is SQVTM, CDR2 ANQGSEA, per germline. CDR3 length equals 13 residues. V was clipped by 7 bases and J by 5 bases, with 14 bases between them.